This TCR beta chain is from a study of blood T cell repertoires in COVID-19. As for the study in general: COVID-19 samples collected from the United States, Italy and Spain covered acute and convalescent phases. Nucleic acid was either cDNA or gDNA, and it came from T cells, B-cell-depleted T cells, or PBMCs.

Authors' methods: Nucleated cell counts were estimated from reference gene primer amplification. The method was immunoSEQ multiplex PCR; TCRdb's version includes in-frame clones alone and lacks a portion of them. D and trimming were read from the DNA, whereas the V and J calls and clone size are those reported in that table. The sample includes 30,000 or so clones, 80% to 90% seen only once; the top ten take 25% to 30%. There are 16 residues in the CDR3. In Seattle, patients joined the study during active infection and were tracked longitudinally. The receptor's source is a woman older than 75 with COVID-19, enrolled during active disease. V gene TRBV21-1 combines with J gene TRBJ2-5; the D call in the table, TRBD2, was not verified against the DNA. TRBV21-1 is classified as a pseudogene. The sequenced sample was peripheral blood. DNA for the CDR3: TGTGCCAGCAGCAGGATACTAGCGGGGCGGGGGGAGACCCAGTACTTC. Translation: CASSRILAGRGETQYF.